The clone carrying this T cell receptor (beta chain) has only a few counts. The antigen is unknown. This specimen belongs to a study of beta chain features in type 1 diabetes. The CDR3 loop spans 15 amino acids. Germline-derived CDR1 and CDR2 are SGHRS and YFSETQ. Unmatched junction bases numbered 4, after V lost 0 bases and J lost 3 bases. Study observations and caveats: High-TCR-expressing cells could be over-represented by cDNA sequencing. Whatever favoring of shorter templates PCR might show would apply equally to patients and controls. In comparison with healthy donors, patients had naive, central memory and Treg TCRB repertoires that appeared more similar. People with Type 1 diabetes carried modestly yet significantly shorter TCRB CDR3s in all four CD4+ subsets.

Reverse transcribing all isolated RNA meant expressed TCRB transcripts were sequenced. This table comes from immunoSEQ multiplex PCR, and its TCRdb copy is limited to in-frame clones, with some not included. The sample lists hundreds of thousands of clones, 15% seen once, with roughly 0.015% in the top ten. The J gene is TRBJ2-7, the V gene TRBV5-1, with 9 bases aligning to TRBD2. This clonotype was obtained from a man younger than 35 with type 1 diabetes. Sequenced: naive CD4+ T cells from blood. CDR3 protein: CASSLGLADFYEQYF. Written as DNA, the CDR3 is TGCGCCAGCAGCTTGGGACTAGCGGACTTCTACGAGCAGTACTTC.